Below, 16 T cell receptor beta chains from the same sample are listed, as sequenced in a study of T cells in Graves' hyperthyroidism and ophthalmopathy. RNA transcripts yielded amplified TCR beta CDR3 regions. The HTBI primer set served for first-round RT-PCR of the TCR CDR3. TCRdb re-called the multiplex PCR reads through MiXCR, storing one row per CDR3 protein. Of 600,000 to 900,000 distinct CDR3 sequences listed, around 15% are singletons. The sample taken for sequencing was blood. The source of these receptors is a man between 18 and 29 years old with Graves' hyperthyroidism.

The gene calls are TRBV19 and TRBJ2-1; a possible D gene is TRBD2 (6 bases). Germline assignment: CDR1 LNHDA and CDR2 SQIVND (reference sequence). The CDR3 covers 15 residues. Trimming cost V 10 bases and J 4 bases, with 20 bases left between them. The CDR3 reads CATQSSGGPYNEQFF. The CDR3 DNA reads TGTGCCACCCAATCCAGCGGAGGGCCTTACAATGAGCAGTTCTTC.

This clonotype was counted at least ten times. The V gene is TRBV2, the J gene TRBJ1-1; D is unclear. There are 11 residues in the CDR3. Germline V lookup: CDR1 SNHLY, CDR2 FYNNEI. Trimming pared 8 bases from V and 11 bases from J, leaving 15 bases between. The CDR3 reads CASEGAGGAFF. CDR3 DNA: TGTGCCAGCGAGGGTGCGGGAGGGGCTTTCTTT.

This clonotype was detected many times. V usage is TRBV29-1 and J usage is TRBJ2-7, with D possibly being TRBD1 or TRBD2 (5 bases each). The CDR3 runs to 14 residues. The V gene's germline CDR1 is SQVTM and CDR2 ANQGSEA. Trimming cost V 5 bases and J 3 bases, with 17 bases left between them. CDR3 protein: CSVHGAHGIYEQYF. The DNA of the CDR3 is TGCAGCGTTCACGGGGCCCACGGCATCTACGAGCAGTACTTC.

In this sample, this clonotype turned up a few times. V usage is TRBV28 and J usage is TRBJ1-1; D not resolved. Germline values: CDR1 MDHEN, CDR2 SYDVKM. The CDR3 has 11 residues. The V gene lost 9 bases and the J gene lost 1 base, with 6 bases spanning the gap. The CDR3 sequence is CASLTNTEAFF. CDR3 in DNA: TGTGCCAGTTTGACGAACACTGAAGCTTTCTTT.

This clonotype occurred a few times. The rearrangement uses TRBV20-1 and TRBJ2-1; 15 bases align to TRBD2. Germline V gene data show CDR1 as DFQATT and CDR2 as SNEGSKA (reference sequence). Trimming removed 1 base from V and 12 bases from J; junction bases left unmatched: 7. This CDR3 region has 15 residues. The DNA of the CDR3 is TGCAGTGCTAGAGTCCCCGGACTAGCGGGGGGGGGGCAGTTCTTC. As protein: CSARVPGLAGGGQFF.

This chain joins TRBV20-1 and TRBJ2-3; TRBD2 matches at 7 bases. V shed 5 bases and J 1 base; nucleotides not matched to a gene: 6. The length of the CDR3 is 14 residues. Germline V gives CDR1 DFQATT, CDR2 SNEGSKA (reference sequence). The CDR3 coding sequence is TGCAGTGCTGGGGGGGGTTGGGGCACAGATACGCAGTATTTT. Its translation is CSAGGGWGTDTQYF.

This clonotype was picked up many times. This chain joins TRBV12-3 or TRBV12-4 and TRBJ1-1, with 7 bases lining up with TRBD1. The length of the CDR3 is 14 residues. V shed 3 bases, J shed 0 bases, and the junction held 1 base outside the gene matches. CDR3 DNA sequence: TGTGCCAGCAGTTTGACAGGGATGAACACTGAAGCTTTCTTT. As protein: CASSLTGMNTEAFF.

The chain links TRBV5-6 to TRBJ1-5; D ambiguous. CDR1 and CDR2 (germline): SGHDT, YYEEEE. The CDR3 is 16 residues long. V was shortened by 0 bases and J by 1 base, with 11 bases between the two germline ends. CDR3 nucleotide sequence: TGTGCCAGCAGCTTGGCCGCGGGAGGAAGCAATCAGCCCCAGCATTTT. Its translation is CASSLAAGGSNQPQHF.

The chain links TRBV30 to TRBJ1-2; D is unclear. The CDR3 is 15 amino acids. Trimming pared 0 bases from V and 6 bases from J, leaving 17 bases between. Germline V gene data show CDR1 as GTSNPN and CDR2 as SVGIG (reference sequence). CDR3 nucleotides: TGTGCCTGGAGTGTACTTCCCTCTAGGGCGGATGGCTACACCTTC. Translated, it gives CAWSVLPSRADGYTF.

This clonotype has just a few counts. The V and J genes are TRBV19 and TRBJ2-1, with 13 nucleotides matching TRBD2. Germline V gene sequence: CDR1 LNHDA, CDR2 SQIVND (reference sequence). This CDR3 has 17 residues. Trimming took 4 bases from V and 7 from J; bases not matched to a gene: 10. CDR3 in amino acids: CASSNPWTSGSRNEQFF. DNA for the CDR3: TGTGCCAGTAGTAACCCCTGGACTAGCGGGAGTAGAAATGAGCAGTTCTTC. Looking up the rest from reference TRBV19 and TRBJ2-1 gives the full variable domain: DGGITQSPKYLFRKEGQNVTLSCEQNLNHDAMYWYRQDPGQGLRLIYYSQIVNDFQKGDIAEGYSVSREKKESFPLTVTSAQKNPTAFYLCASSNPWTSGSRNEQFFGPGTRLTVL.

Many counts were recorded for this clonotype. This sequence joins TRBV20-1 and TRBJ2-1; TRBD2 agrees at 15 bases. This CDR3 has 17 amino acids. V trimming: 5 bases; J trimming: 1 base; junction bases outside the gene matches: 6. CDR1 and CDR2 (germline): DFQATT, SNEGSKA (reference sequence). CDR3 nucleotide sequence: TGCAGTGCTTCCGGGACTAGCGGGAGGATGTCCTACAATGAGCAGTTCTTC. This translates into CSASGTSGRMSYNEQFF.

There are many counts of this clonotype. V gene TRBV28 combines with J gene TRBJ1-2; D is perhaps TRBD1 (5 bases). Per germline, CDR1 MDHEN and CDR2 SYDVKM. The CDR3 consists of 16 residues. The V and J ends lost 5 bases and 6 bases respectively, with 22 bases between them. CDR3 nucleotide sequence: TGTGCCAGCAGTCCGCCCATAGGGGCGGATTCCGATGGCTACACCTTC. Its translation: CASSPPIGADSDGYTF.

This clonotype came up a few times. This chain uses TRBV20-1 with TRBJ1-1; 7 bases fit TRBD1. Trimming took 1 base from V and 4 from J; bases not matched to a gene: 3. CDR1 is DFQATT, CDR2 SNEGSKA, per germline (reference sequence). This CDR3 region has 13 residues. CDR3 protein: CSARGQGITEAFF. The DNA for the CDR3 is TGCAGTGCTAGAGGACAGGGCATCACTGAAGCTTTCTTT.

In its sample, this clonotype was seen a few times. The chain joins TRBV15 to TRBJ2-7; no clear D. Germline assignment: CDR1 LNHNV and CDR2 YYDKDF (reference sequence). V was pared by 0 bases and J by 5 bases, with 14 bases between. The CDR3 spans 15 residues. The CDR3 nucleotides read TGTGCCACCAGCAGAGATCCCAGCCTGAGCGACGAGCAGTACTTC. Its protein product is CATSRDPSLSDEQYF. The full variable domain, its missing parts supplied by reference TRBV15 and TRBJ2-7, is DAMVIQNPRYQVTQFGKPVTLSCSQTLNHNVMYWYQQKSSQAPKLLFHYYDKDFNNEADTPDNFQSRRPNTSFCFLDIRSPGLGDTAMYLCATSRDPSLSDEQYFGPGTRLTVT.

This clonotype was seen at least ten times. The chain has TRBV18 and TRBJ2-7, with 9 bases lining up with TRBD1. This CDR3 region has 14 residues. The J segment lost 2 bases and the V segment lost 8 bases, leaving 7 bases of the junction unmatched. The V gene's germline CDR1 is KGHSH and CDR2 LQKENI. The CDR3 protein is CASSPGQGAYEQYF. In nucleotides, the CDR3 is TGTGCCAGCAGCCCGGGACAGGGAGCCTACGAGCAGTACTTC.

V and J are TRBV7-9 and TRBJ1-6; D might be TRBD1 (6 bases). The CDR3 has 14 amino acids. Germline V gene sequence: CDR1 SEHNR, CDR2 FQNEAQ (reference sequence). The ends were cut back, 5 bases at V and 7 bases at J, with 12 bases in the middle. The CDR3 protein is CASSPDSPNSPLHF. As DNA, the CDR3 is TGTGCCAGCAGCCCGGACAGCCCCAATTCACCCCTCCACTTT.